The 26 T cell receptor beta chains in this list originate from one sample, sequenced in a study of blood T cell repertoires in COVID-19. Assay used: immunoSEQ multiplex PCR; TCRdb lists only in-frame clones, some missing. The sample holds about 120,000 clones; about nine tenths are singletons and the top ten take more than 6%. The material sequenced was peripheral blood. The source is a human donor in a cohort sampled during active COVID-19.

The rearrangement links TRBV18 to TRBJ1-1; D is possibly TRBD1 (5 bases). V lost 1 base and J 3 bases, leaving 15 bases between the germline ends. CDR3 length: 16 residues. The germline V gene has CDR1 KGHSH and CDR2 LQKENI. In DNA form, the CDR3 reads TGTGCCAGCTCACCACGGAGTGGTGGGGGGGACACTGAAGCTTTCTTT. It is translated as CASSPRSGGGDTEAFF. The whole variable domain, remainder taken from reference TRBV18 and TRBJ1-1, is NAGVMQNPRHLVRRRGQEARLRCSPMKGHSHVYWYRQLPEEGLKFMVYLQKENIIDESGMPKERFSAEFPKEGPSILRIQQVVRGDSAAYFCASSPRSGGGDTEAFFGQGTRLTVV.

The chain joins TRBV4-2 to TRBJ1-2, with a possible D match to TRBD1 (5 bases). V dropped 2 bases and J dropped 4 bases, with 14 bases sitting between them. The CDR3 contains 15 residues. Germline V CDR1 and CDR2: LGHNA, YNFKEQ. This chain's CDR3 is CASSQPTAGGYGYTF. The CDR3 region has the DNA TGTGCCAGCAGCCAACCCACCGCGGGGGGCTATGGCTACACCTTC.

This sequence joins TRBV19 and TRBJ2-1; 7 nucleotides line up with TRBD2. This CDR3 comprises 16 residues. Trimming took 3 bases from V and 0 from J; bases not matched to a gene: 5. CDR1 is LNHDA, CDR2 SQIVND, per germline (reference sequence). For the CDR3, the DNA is TGTGCCAGTAGTATGGGGGGGAAGAGCTCCTACAATGAGCAGTTCTTC. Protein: CASSMGGKSSYNEQFF.

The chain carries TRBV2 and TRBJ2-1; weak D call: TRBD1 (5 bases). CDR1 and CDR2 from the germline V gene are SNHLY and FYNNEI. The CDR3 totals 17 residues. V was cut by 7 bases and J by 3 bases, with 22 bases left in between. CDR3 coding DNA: TGTGCCAGCACTAGAAGGGGTCCAGATTTGGGCTACAATGAGCAGTTCTTC. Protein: CASTRRGPDLGYNEQFF.

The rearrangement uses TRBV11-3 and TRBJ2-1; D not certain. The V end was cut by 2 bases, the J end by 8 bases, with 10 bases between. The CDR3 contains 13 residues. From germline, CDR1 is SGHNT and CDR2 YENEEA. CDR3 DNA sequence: TGTGCCAGCAGCTTAAGTCCTAAATATGAGCAGTTCTTC. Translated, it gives CASSLSPKYEQFF.

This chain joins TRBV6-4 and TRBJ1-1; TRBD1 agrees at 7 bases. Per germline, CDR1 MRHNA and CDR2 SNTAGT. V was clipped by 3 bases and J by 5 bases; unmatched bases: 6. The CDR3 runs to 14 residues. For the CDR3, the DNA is TGTGCCAGCAGTGAAAAGAAACAGGGGACTGAAGCTTTCTTT. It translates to CASSEKKQGTEAFF.

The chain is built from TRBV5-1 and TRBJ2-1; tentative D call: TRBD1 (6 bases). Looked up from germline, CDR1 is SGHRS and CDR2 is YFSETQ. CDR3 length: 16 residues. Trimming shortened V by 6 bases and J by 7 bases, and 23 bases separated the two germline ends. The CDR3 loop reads CASNHRGGQSSNEQFF. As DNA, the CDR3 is TGCGCCAGCAACCACCGAGGGGGACAAAGTTCGAATGAGCAGTTCTTC.

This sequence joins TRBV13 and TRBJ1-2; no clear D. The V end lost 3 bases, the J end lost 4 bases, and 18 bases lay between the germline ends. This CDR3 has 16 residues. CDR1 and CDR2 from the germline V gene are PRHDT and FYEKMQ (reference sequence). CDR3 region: CASSFRASGRPYGYTF. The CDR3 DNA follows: TGTGCCAGCAGCTTCCGGGCCAGCGGGCGCCCCTATGGCTACACCTTC.

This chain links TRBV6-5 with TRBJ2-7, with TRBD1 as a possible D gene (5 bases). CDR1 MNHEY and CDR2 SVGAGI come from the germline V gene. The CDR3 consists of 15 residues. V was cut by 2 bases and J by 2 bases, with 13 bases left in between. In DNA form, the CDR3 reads TGTGCCAGCAGTTACGAGGACACCCCTACCTACGAGCAGTACTTC. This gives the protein CASSYEDTPTYEQYF.

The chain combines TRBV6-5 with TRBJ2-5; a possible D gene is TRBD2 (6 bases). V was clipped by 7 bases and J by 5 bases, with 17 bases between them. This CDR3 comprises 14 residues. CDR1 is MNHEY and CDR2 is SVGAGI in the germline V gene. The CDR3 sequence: CASISRGVRETQYF. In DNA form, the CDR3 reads TGTGCCAGCATCTCTCGCGGGGTCCGGGAGACCCAGTACTTC.

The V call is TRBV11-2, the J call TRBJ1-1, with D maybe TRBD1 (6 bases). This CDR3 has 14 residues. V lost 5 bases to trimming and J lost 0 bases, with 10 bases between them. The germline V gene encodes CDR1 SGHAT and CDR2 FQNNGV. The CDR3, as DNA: TGTGCCAGCAGCCCGACAGGATTGAACACTGAAGCTTTCTTT. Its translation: CASSPTGLNTEAFF. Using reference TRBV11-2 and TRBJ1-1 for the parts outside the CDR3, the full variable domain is EAGVAQSPRYKIIEKRQSVAFWCNPISGHATLYWYQQILGQGPKLLIQFQNNGVVDDSQLPKDRFSAERLKGVDSTLKIQPAKLEDSAVYLCASSPTGLNTEAFFGQGTRLTVV.

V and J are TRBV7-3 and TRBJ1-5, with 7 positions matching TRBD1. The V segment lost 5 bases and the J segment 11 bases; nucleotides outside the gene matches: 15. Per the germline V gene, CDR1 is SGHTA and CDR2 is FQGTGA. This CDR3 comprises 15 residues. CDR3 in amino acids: CASSLRQGSRWAQHF. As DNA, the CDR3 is TGTGCCAGCAGCCTGAGACAGGGTTCGCGGTGGGCCCAGCATTTT.

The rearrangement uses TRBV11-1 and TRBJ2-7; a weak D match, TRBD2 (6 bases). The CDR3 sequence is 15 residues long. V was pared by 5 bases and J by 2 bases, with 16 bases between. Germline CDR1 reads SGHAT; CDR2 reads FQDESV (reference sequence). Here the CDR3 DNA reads TGTGCCAGCAGCCAGGAGGGGTTAACCCCCTACGAGCAGTACTTC. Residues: CASSQEGLTPYEQYF.

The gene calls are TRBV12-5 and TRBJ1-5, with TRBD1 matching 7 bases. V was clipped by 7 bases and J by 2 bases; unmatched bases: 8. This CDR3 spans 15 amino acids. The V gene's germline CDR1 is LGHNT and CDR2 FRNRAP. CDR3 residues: CASATQGTGNQPQHF. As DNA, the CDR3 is TGTGCTAGTGCCACACAGGGGACGGGCAATCAGCCCCAGCATTTT.

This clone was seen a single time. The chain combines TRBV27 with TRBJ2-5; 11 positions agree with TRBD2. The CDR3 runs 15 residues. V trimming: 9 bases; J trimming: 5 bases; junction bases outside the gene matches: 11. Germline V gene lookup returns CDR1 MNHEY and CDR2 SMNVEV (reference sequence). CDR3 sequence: CASRRGLAVYETQYF. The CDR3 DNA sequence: TGTGCCAGTCGACGGGGACTAGCGGTGTATGAGACCCAGTACTTC.

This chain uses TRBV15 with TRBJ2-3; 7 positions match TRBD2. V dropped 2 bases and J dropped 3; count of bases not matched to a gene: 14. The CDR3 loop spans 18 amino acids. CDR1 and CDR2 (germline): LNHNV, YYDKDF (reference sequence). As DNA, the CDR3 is TGTGCCACCAGCAGAAAAGCGGGATTGATAATCAGTACAGATACGCAGTATTTT. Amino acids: CATSRKAGLIISTDTQYF.

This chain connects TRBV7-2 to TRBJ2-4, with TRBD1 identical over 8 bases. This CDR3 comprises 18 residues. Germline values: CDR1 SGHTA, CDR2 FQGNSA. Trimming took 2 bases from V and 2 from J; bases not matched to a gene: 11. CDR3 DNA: TGTGCCAGCAGCTTACAGGGGGCGCTAATACTTACCAAAAACATTCAGTACTTC. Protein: CASSLQGALILTKNIQYF.

This CDR3 reads CASSIEKVRGADTQYF. CDR3 sequence (DNA): TGTGCCAGTAGTATAGAAAAGGTGCGGGGGGCAGATACGCAGTATTTT. This chain joins TRBV19 and TRBJ2-3; 8 positions match TRBD2. The CDR3 runs to 16 residues. Looked up from germline, CDR1 is LNHDA and CDR2 is SQIVND (reference sequence). The V gene end was trimmed by 0 bases and the J gene end by 4 bases; junction bases not matched to a gene: 6.

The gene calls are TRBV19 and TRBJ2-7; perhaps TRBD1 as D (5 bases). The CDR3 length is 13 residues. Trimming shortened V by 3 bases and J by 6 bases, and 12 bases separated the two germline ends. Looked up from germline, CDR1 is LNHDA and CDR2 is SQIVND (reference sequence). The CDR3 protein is CASSMTAWGEQYF. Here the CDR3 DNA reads TGTGCCAGTAGTATGACAGCCTGGGGCGAGCAGTACTTC.

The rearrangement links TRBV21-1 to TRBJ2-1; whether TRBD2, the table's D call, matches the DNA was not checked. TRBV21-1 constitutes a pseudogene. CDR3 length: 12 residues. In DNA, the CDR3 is TGTAGGGAGGGGCACTCCTACAATGAGCAGTTCTTC. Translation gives CREGHSYNEQFF.

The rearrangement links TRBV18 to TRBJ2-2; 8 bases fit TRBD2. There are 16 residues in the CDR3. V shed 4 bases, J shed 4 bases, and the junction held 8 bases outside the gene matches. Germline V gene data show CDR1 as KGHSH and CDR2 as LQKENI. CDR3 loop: CASSLTSGETTGELFF. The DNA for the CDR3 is TGTGCCAGCTCACTTACTAGCGGAGAGACCACCGGGGAGCTGTTTTTT. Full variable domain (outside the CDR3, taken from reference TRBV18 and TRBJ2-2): NAGVMQNPRHLVRRRGQEARLRCSPMKGHSHVYWYRQLPEEGLKFMVYLQKENIIDESGMPKERFSAEFPKEGPSILRIQQVVRGDSAAYFCASSLTSGETTGELFFGEGSRLTVL.

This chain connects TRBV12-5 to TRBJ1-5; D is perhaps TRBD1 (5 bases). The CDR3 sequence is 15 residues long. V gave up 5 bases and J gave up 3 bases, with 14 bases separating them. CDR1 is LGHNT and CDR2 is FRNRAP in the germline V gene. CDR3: CASGPPDSFNQPQHF. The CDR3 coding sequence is TGTGCTAGTGGTCCCCCCGACAGTTTCAATCAGCCCCAGCATTTT. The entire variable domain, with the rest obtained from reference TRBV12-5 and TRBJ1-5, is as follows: DARVTQTPRHKVTEMGQEVTMRCQPILGHNTVFWYRQTMMQGLELLAYFRNRAPLDDSGMPKDRFSAEMPDATLATLKIQPSEPRDSAVYFCASGPPDSFNQPQHFGDGTRLSIL.

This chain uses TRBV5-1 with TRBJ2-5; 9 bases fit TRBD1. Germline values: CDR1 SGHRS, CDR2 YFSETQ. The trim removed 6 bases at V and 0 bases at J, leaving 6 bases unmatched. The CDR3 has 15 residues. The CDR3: CASTGTGTYQETQYF. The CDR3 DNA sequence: TGCGCCAGCACCGGGACAGGGACGTACCAAGAGACCCAGTACTTC.

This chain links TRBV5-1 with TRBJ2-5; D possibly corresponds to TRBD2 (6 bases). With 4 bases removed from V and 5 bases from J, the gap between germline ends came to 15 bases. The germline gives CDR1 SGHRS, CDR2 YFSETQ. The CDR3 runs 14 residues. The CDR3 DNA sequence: TGCGCCAGCAGCAATCTGATGGAGGGGGAGACCCAGTACTTC. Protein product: CASSNLMEGETQYF.

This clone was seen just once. This chain's CDR3 is CASSTDPGHKNTEAFF. The DNA for the CDR3 is TGTGCCAGCAGCACCGACCCGGGACACAAAAACACTGAAGCTTTCTTT. V gene TRBV21-1 combines with J gene TRBJ1-1; the table gives TRBD1 as D, unverified against the DNA. TRBV21-1 is reported as a pseudogene. The CDR3 spans 16 residues.

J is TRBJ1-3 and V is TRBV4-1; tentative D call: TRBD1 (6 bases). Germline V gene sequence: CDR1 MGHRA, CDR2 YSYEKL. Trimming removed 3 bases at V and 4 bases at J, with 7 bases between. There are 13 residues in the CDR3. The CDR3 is CASSQGTGNTIYF. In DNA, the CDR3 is TGCGCCAGCAGCCAGGGGACAGGAAACACCATATATTTT.